This T cell receptor beta chain was recorded in a study of siplizumab effects on memory and regulatory T cells. General study results and limits: No functional test confirmed suppression by proliferating siplizumab-culture Tregs.

Profiling relied on immunoSEQ multiplex PCR, and the TCRdb table lists in-frame clones only, not all of them. The repertoire includes approximately 100,000 clones, roughly 94% of them detected once, and 0.73% sits in the top ten. To note about this clone: The antigen is unknown.

The CDR3 contains 16 residues. V trimming: 6 bases; J trimming: 4 bases; junction bases outside the gene matches: 9. The V gene's germline CDR1 is KGHSH and CDR2 LQKENI. V gene TRBV18 combines with J gene TRBJ2-1, with 10 bases fitting TRBD2. The TCR originated in a human donor in good health. Sequencing input: Tregs sorted from blood. CDR3 residues: CASSTLAGGIYNEQFF. The CDR3 region has the DNA TGTGCCAGCTCTACCTTAGCGGGAGGTATATACAATGAGCAGTTCTTC.